This T cell receptor beta chain was sequenced for a study of CD8+ T cells in alopecia areata. Study summary: Each day, treated patients took oral tofacitinib twice, at 5 to 10 mg per dose. Percent affected scalp area, the SALT score, rated treated patients' severity.

As to treatment: oral pan-JAK inhibitor, 5-10 mg twice daily. As part of sample collection, lesional scalp punch biopsies and peripheral blood were taken from alopecia areata patients. The study, taken as a whole, reports: Whereas mice showed it more clearly, TCR sharing across patients was murkier, possibly because of HLA.

Once RNA had been extracted, it was reverse transcribed into cDNA to act as the sequencing template. Data came from immunoSEQ multiplex PCR; TCRdb stores just in-frame clones and leaves some out. The sample lists about 76,000 clones, about 30% occurring once. The CDR3 length is 14 residues. The germline CDR1 and CDR2 sequences are MNHEY and SVGAGI. Trimming took off 5 bases at V and 8 bases at J, with 16 bases between the two ends. This clone came up once. Its antigen is as yet unknown. The gene calls are TRBV6-5 and TRBJ2-1, with D hard to call. The TCR sequence derives from a human donor with alopecia areata. Here the sequenced sample was CD8+ T cells sorted from blood, taken at week 4, from a patient treated with tofacitinib. CDR3 nucleotide sequence: TGTGCCAGCAGTCCCCGGGTTTCGGGCTATGAGCAGTTCTTC. Amino acid sequence: CASSPRVSGYEQFF.